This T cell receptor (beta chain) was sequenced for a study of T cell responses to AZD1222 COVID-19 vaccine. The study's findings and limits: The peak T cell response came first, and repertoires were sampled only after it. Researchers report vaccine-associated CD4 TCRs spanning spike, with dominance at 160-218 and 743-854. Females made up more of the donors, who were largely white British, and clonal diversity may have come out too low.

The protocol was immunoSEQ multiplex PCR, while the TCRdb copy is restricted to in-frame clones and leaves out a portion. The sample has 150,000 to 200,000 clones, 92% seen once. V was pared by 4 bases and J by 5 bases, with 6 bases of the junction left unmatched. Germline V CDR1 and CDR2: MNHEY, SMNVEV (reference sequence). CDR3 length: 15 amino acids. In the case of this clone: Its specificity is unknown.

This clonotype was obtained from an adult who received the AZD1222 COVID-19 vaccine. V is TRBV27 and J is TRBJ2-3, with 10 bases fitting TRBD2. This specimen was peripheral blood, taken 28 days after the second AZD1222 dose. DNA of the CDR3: TGTGCCAGCAGTTCAATAGCGGGGGGCGGAGATACGCAGTATTTT. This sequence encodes CASSSIAGGGDTQYF.